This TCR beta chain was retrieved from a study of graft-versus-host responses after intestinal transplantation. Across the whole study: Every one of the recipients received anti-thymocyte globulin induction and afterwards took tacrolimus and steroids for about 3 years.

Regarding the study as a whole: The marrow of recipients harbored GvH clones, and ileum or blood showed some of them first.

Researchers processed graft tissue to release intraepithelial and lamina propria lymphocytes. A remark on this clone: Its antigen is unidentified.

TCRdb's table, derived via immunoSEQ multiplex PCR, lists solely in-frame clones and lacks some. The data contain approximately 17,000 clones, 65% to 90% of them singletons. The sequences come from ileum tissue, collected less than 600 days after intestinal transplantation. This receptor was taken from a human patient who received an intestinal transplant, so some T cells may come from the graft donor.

In nucleotides, the CDR3 is TGTGCCAGCAGTCATACAGGTTCCTACGAGCAGTACTTC. It is translated as CASSHTGSYEQYF. The V call is TRBV27, the J call TRBJ2-7, with TRBD1 as a possible D gene (5 bases). With 5 bases removed from V and 1 base from J, the gap between germline ends came to 9 bases. Germline V lookup: CDR1 MNHEY, CDR2 SMNVEV (reference sequence). This CDR3 is 13 amino acids long.